These T cell receptor beta chains were read from a single sample in a study of T cell responses to AZD1222 COVID-19 vaccine. Sequencing used immunoSEQ multiplex PCR; TCRdb keeps in-frame clones, though not all of them. This sample has 100,000 to 150,000 clones, with approximately 91% found just once. Source: peripheral blood, taken on day 0 of AZD1222 vaccination. The receptors shown here come from an adult in good health. The CDR3 runs from the conserved cysteine through the conserved F or W. Each record gives: clone size, V gene, J gene, D gene, CDR3 protein, CDR3 DNA. A D gene is named only where the DNA matches it firmly. Clone size appears in some rows only: once, few, many, or a class for an expanded clone.

.,TRBV2,TRBJ1-4,.,CASSGARLGEKLFF,TGTGCCAGCAGTGGGGCCAGGTTGGGCGAAAAACTGTTTTTT
.,TRBV9,TRBJ2-2,.,CASSVGSRGNTGELFF,TGTGCCAGCAGCGTAGGAAGTAGGGGGAACACCGGGGAGCTGTTTTTT
.,TRBV4-2,TRBJ2-7,.,CASSQDRGRYYEQYF,TGTGCCAGCAGCCAAGATAGGGGACGCTACTACGAGCAGTACTTC
.,TRBV5-5,TRBJ2-2,TRBD1,CASSFRGGANTGELFF,TGTGCCAGCAGCTTCCGAGGGGGCGCGAACACCGGGGAGCTGTTTTTT
.,TRBV12-5,TRBJ2-3,.,CASGLPPQDTQYF,TGTGCTAGTGGTTTGCCCCCCCAAGATACGCAGTATTTT
.,TRBV13,TRBJ2-4,.,CASSLGGSGAKNIQYF,TGTGCCAGCAGCTTAGGAGGTAGCGGAGCCAAAAACATTCAGTACTTC
.,TRBV11-3,TRBJ2-2,.,CASSQGPGELFF,TGTGCCAGCAGCCAAGGACCCGGGGAGCTGTTTTTT
.,TRBV5-4,TRBJ2-7,.,CASSAGTGTYEQYF,TGTGCCAGCAGCGCCGGGACGGGGACCTACGAGCAGTACTTC
.,TRBV30,TRBJ1-6,.,CAWSVSRGDNSPLHF,TGTGCCTGGAGTGTAAGCAGGGGCGATAATTCACCCCTCCACTTT
.,TRBV11-1,TRBJ2-1,TRBD1,CASQEQGAGEQFF,TGTGCCAGCCAAGAACAGGGGGCGGGCGAGCAGTTCTTC
few,TRBV20-1,TRBJ2-3,TRBD2,CSASSGGLLDTQYF,TGCAGTGCTAGTAGCGGGGGGCTTCTCGATACGCAGTATTTT
.,TRBV24-1,TRBJ1-3,.,CATSDSQGGPGDSGNTIYF,TGTGCCACCAGTGATTCCCAGGGAGGTCCCGGGGACTCTGGAAACACCATATATTTT
.,TRBV6-5,TRBJ1-1,.,CASSSGSSNTEAFF,TGTGCCAGCAGTTCCGGATCCTCGAACACTGAAGCTTTCTTT
.,TRBV18,TRBJ1-1,.,CASLPHLDTEAFF,TGTGCCAGCTTGCCCCACTTGGACACTGAAGCTTTCTTT
.,TRBV7-9,TRBJ2-1,.,CASSLTGAVFF,TGTGCCAGCAGCTTGACGGGGGCGGTGTTCTTC
.,TRBV15,TRBJ1-2,TRBD1,CATSSRAGQGGYGYTF,TGTGCCACCAGCAGTCGCGCTGGACAGGGTGGCTATGGCTACACCTTC
.,TRBV2,TRBJ1-5,.,CASWGGSGGNQPQHF,TGTGCCAGCTGGGGGGGGTCCGGGGGCAATCAGCCCCAGCATTTT
.,TRBV28,TRBJ2-1,TRBD2,CASRATSASSYNEQFF,TGTGCCAGCAGAGCGACTAGCGCCAGCTCCTACAATGAGCAGTTCTTC
.,TRBV5-5,TRBJ2-3,TRBD2,CASSSSGEITDTQYF,TGTGCCAGCAGTTCTAGCGGGGAGATCACAGATACGCAGTATTTT
.,TRBV4-3,TRBJ1-3,.,CASSLRASGGGEVFGNTIYF,TGCGCCAGCAGCCTAAGAGCGTCAGGAGGAGGGGAAGTATTTGGAAACACCATATATTTT
.,TRBV24-1,TRBJ2-3,.,CATSDSAHRTDTQYF,TGTGCCACCAGTGACTCCGCGCACAGGACAGATACGCAGTATTTT
.,TRBV29-1,TRBJ2-1,.,CSVGGRPLSEQFF,TGCAGCGTTGGGGGTCGACCCTTAAGTGAGCAGTTCTTC